A selection of T cell receptor beta chains follows, all from one sample in a study of blood T cell repertoires in COVID-19. TCRdb's copy holds only in-frame clones and misses some; the assay was immunoSEQ multiplex PCR. The sample records 130,000 to 150,000 clones, around 85% being singletons. Sequencing was done on a sample of PBMCs or T cells enriched from blood (not recorded which). These receptors originate from a middle-aged man who had recovered from COVID-19. Each CDR3 is given with its conserved first and last residue. The order of the fields is J gene, D gene, V gene, clone size, CDR3 protein, CDR3 DNA. A D gene is named only where the DNA matches it firmly. Where a row states a size, it is once, few, many or the class of an expanded clone; other rows omit it.

>TRBJ2-5|TRBD1|TRBV5-5|.
CASSRTGTGTETQYF
TGTGCCAGCAGCAGGACCGGGACAGGGACTGAGACCCAGTACTTC
>TRBJ1-5|.|TRBV19|.
CASSQDSTSNQPQHF
TGTGCCAGTAGCCAGGACAGTACTAGCAATCAGCCCCAGCATTTT
>TRBJ2-1|TRBD1|TRBV5-1|.
CASSRDRESIRGFF
TGCGCCAGCAGCAGGGACAGGGAGAGCATTCGGGGGTTCTTC
>TRBJ1-1|TRBD1|TRBV4-1|.
CASSLGQGALSEAFF
TGCGCCAGCAGCTTAGGACAGGGGGCATTAAGCGAAGCTTTCTTT
>TRBJ2-5|TRBD2|TRBV4-2|.
CASSQDPAGGGQETQYF
TGTGCCAGCAGCCAAGATCCAGCGGGGGGCGGCCAAGAGACCCAGTACTTC
>TRBJ2-7|TRBD2|TRBV7-9|.
CASSLGAGDLYEQYF
TGTGCCAGCAGCTTAGGGGCGGGGGACCTCTACGAGCAGTACTTC
>TRBJ2-7|.|TRBV21-1|few
CASSAPDGTGGNSTYEQYF
TGTGCCAGCAGCGCACCGGACGGGACAGGGGGCAATAGTACCTACGAGCAGTACTTC
>TRBJ2-3|.|TRBV7-9|.
CASSFTGPDTQYF
TGTGCCAGCAGCTTTACAGGGCCAGATACGCAGTATTTT
>TRBJ1-5|.|TRBV19|.
CASSQGGNQPQHF
TGTGCCAGTAGTCAGGGAGGGAATCAGCCCCAGCATTTT
>TRBJ1-5|.|TRBV7-9|once
CASSPRPGNQPQHF
TGTGCCAGCAGCCCCCGACCGGGAAATCAGCCCCAGCATTTT
>TRBJ1-5|TRBD1|TRBV12-5|.
CASGVDRGRYQPQHF
TGTGCTAGTGGTGTGGACAGGGGACGGTATCAGCCCCAGCATTTT
>TRBJ2-7|TRBD1|TRBV5-5|.
CASSAGQGAFYEQYF
TGTGCCAGCAGCGCCGGACAGGGGGCCTTCTACGAGCAGTACTTC
>TRBJ1-5|.|TRBV7-2|many
CASSLVTGSNQPQHF
TGTGCCAGCAGCTTAGTAACAGGCAGCAATCAGCCCCAGCATTTT
>TRBJ2-7|TRBD1|TRBV13|.
CASSVTAGTGDYEQYF
TGTGCCAGCAGTGTGACCGCCGGGACAGGGGACTACGAGCAGTACTTC
>TRBJ2-5|.|TRBV7-9|.
CASKTEPQETQYF
TGTGCCAGCAAGACGGAGCCACAAGAGACCCAGTACTTC
>TRBJ1-4|TRBD1|TRBV19|.
CASSISTGMRNEKLFF
TGTGCCAGTAGTATCTCGACAGGGATGCGCAATGAAAAACTGTTTTTT
>TRBJ2-7|TRBD1|TRBV10-3|.
CAISGTGNSGEQYF
TGTGCCATCTCCGGGACAGGGAACTCGGGGGAGCAGTACTTC
>TRBJ2-7|TRBD2|TRBV9|.
CASSAGTSAHEQYF
TGTGCCAGCAGTGCCGGGACTAGCGCCCACGAGCAGTACTTC
>TRBJ1-6|.|TRBV13|.
CASSVRDSYSPLHF
TGTGCCAGCAGCGTTCGGGACTCCTATTCACCCCTCCACTTT
>TRBJ1-2|TRBD1|TRBV18|.
CASSPISGQVNYGYTF
TGTGCCAGCTCACCAATCTCTGGACAGGTGAACTATGGCTACACCTTC
>TRBJ1-5|.|TRBV6-5|.
CASSPGGAGDQPQHF
TGTGCCAGCAGCCCGGGGGGGGCGGGCGATCAGCCCCAGCATTTT
>TRBJ1-5|.|TRBV6-5|.
CASRWDNNQPQHF
TGTGCCAGCCGGTGGGACAACAATCAGCCCCAGCATTTT
>TRBJ2-6|.|TRBV19|.
CASSIIQATSGANVLTF
TGTGCCAGTAGTATTATTCAGGCCACCTCTGGGGCCAACGTCCTGACTTTC
>TRBJ2-3|TRBD2|TRBV11-2|.
CASSSLAGGDTQYF
TGTGCCAGCAGCTCCTTAGCGGGGGGTGATACGCAGTATTTT
>TRBJ1-2|TRBD1|TRBV28|.
CASCGQGHYGYTF
TGTGCCAGCTGTGGACAGGGCCACTATGGCTACACCTTC
>TRBJ1-4|.|TRBV7-9|once
CASSVREGQSVATNEKLFF
TGTGCCAGCAGCGTTCGGGAAGGGCAGAGCGTTGCAACTAATGAAAAACTGTTTTTT
>TRBJ2-7|TRBD2|TRBV7-3|.
CASSLMRGGPSQYEQYF
TGTGCCAGCAGCTTAATGCGGGGGGGCCCCTCGCAGTACGAGCAGTACTTC
>TRBJ2-1|.|TRBV5-6|.
CASIGDYTYNEQFF
TGTGCCAGCATTGGTGATTACACCTACAATGAGCAGTTCTTC
>TRBJ2-5|.|TRBV9|.
CASSPGLNQETQYF
TGTGCCAGCAGCCCTGGCCTTAATCAAGAGACCCAGTACTTC
>TRBJ1-5|.|TRBV28|.
CASSLTEGGQPQHF
TGTGCCAGCAGTTTGACGGAGGGAGGGCAGCCCCAGCATTTT
>TRBJ2-1|.|TRBV25-1|.
CASSVETYYNEQFF
TGTGCCAGCAGTGTCGAAACCTATTACAATGAGCAGTTCTTC
>TRBJ2-5|TRBD2|TRBV6-4|.
CASSPSGTSGATQYF
TGTGCCAGCAGCCCATCCGGGACTAGCGGGGCGACCCAGTACTTC
>TRBJ1-6|TRBD1|TRBV5-6|.
CASSDSRQGSLHF
TGTGCCAGCAGCGATTCAAGACAGGGTTCCCTCCACTTT
>TRBJ1-4|TRBD1|TRBV29-1|.
CSVEMGTGGLGEKLFF
TGCAGCGTTGAAATGGGGACAGGGGGTTTGGGGGAAAAACTGTTTTTT
>TRBJ1-1|TRBD1|TRBV9|.
CASSVGVQGARNTEAFF
TGTGCCAGCAGCGTAGGAGTTCAGGGGGCGAGGAACACTGAAGCTTTCTTT
>TRBJ2-3|.|TRBV29-1|.
CSVNFGDTQYF
TGCAGCGTTAACTTTGGAGATACGCAGTATTTT
>TRBJ1-2|.|TRBV4-2|.
CASSQDTGSYGYTF
TGTGCCAGCAGCCAGGATACAGGGAGCTATGGCTACACCTTC